The TCR beta chain under discussion was sequenced for a study of cytomegalovirus exposure and HLA in healthy donors. V was pared by 8 bases and J by 3 bases, with 17 bases between. The CDR3 extends over 15 amino acids. CDR1 is WNHNN and CDR2 is SYGVQD in the germline V gene (reference sequence). This clone came up once. Donors sampled were nominally healthy, though unrecorded immune exposures were likely. PCR employed 60 Vbeta and 13 Jbeta primers. TCRdb's copy holds only in-frame clones and misses some; the assay was immunoSEQ multiplex PCR. The sample has fewer than 110,000 clones; approximately 72% are singletons.

V and J are TRBV10-1 and TRBJ2-1, with a tentative D call TRBD2 (7 bases). Sequencing used PBMCs. This TCR came from a woman aged 45 to 65 in good health and CMV-seronegative. The CDR3: CASARGGGLYNEQFF. In DNA form, the CDR3 reads TGCGCCAGCGCCAGAGGGGGGGGACTCTACAATGAGCAGTTCTTC.